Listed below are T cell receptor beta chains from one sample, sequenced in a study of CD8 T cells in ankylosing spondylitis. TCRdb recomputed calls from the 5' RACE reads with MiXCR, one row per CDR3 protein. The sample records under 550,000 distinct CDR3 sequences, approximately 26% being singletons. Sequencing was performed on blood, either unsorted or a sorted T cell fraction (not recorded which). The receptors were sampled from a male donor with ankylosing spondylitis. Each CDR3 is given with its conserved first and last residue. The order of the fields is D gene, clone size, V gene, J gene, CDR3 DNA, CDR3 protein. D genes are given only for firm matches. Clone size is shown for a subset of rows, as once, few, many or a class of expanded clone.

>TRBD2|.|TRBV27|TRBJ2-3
TGTGCCAGCAGTACCCGGGGAGGGTTGACAACAGATACGCAGTATTTT
CASSTRGGLTTDTQYF
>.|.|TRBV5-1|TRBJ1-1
TGCGCCAGCGGGGCGGGTGTGGAGAACACTGAAGCTTTCTTT
CASGAGVENTEAFF
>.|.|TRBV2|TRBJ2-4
TGTGCCAGCACCTACCAAGCCAAAAACATTCAGTACTTC
CASTYQAKNIQYF
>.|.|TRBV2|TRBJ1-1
TGTGCCAGCAGTATACTTCCGACTTCCCGCACTGAAGCTTTCTTT
CASSILPTSRTEAFF
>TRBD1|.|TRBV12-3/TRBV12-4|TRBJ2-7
TGTGCCAGCAGTTCACAGGGGGGCAGCGAGCAGTACTTC
CASSSQGGSEQYF
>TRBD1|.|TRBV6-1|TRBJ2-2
TGTGCCACCGGGACAGGGTTGATGTACACCGGGGAGCTGTTTTTT
CATGTGLMYTGELFF
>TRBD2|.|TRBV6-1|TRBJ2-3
TGTGCCAGCAGAAAGACTAGCGGGGTTCGCACAGATACGCAGTATTTT
CASRKTSGVRTDTQYF
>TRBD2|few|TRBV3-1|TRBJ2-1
TGTGCCAGCAGCCAAGACTGGGCGGGAGGGAGGAATGAGCAGTTCTTC
CASSQDWAGGRNEQFF
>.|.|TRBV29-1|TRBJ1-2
TGCAGCGTTGAGATCCAGTTAGCTAACTATGGCTACACCTTC
CSVEIQLANYGYTF
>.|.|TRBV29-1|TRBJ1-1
TGCAGCTTTCAGATGAACACTGAAGCTTTCTTT
CSFQMNTEAFF
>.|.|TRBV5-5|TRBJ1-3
TGTGCCAGCAGCTTGGCCGACGACCCTTCTGGAAACACCATATATTTT
CASSLADDPSGNTIYF
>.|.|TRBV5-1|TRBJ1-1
TGCGCCAGCAGCAATAACATGGCCAGGGATATATTGAACACTGAAGCTTTCTTT
CASSNNMARDILNTEAFF